The entry below gives a single TCR beta chain sequence along with its context. The antigen is unknown. The record originates from a study of glioma-infiltrating T cells. This CDR3 has 14 amino acids. V dropped 5 bases and J dropped 0 bases, with 8 bases sitting between them. CDR1 and CDR2 from the germline V gene are MNHNS and SASEGT. TCR alpha and beta CDR3 regions were amplified from RNA using iRepertoire nested multiplex PCR. Input was roughly 85-450 ng of tissue mRNA or PBMC total RNA. TCRdb independently ran MiXCR on the multiplex PCR reads; one entry per CDR3 protein. The data contain 15,000 to 20,000 distinct CDR3 sequences, 58% of them singletons. Notes on the study in general: Very few CDR3 sequences were shared between tissue and blood. Non-neoplastic patients had below-expected tissue-blood divergence, while all gliomas exceeded expectation.

This receptor was taken from a human donor with low-grade glioma or glioblastoma, undergoing nonglioma brain surgery, or in good health (not recorded which). V usage is TRBV6-1 and J usage is TRBJ2-1; D uncertain. The sample taken for sequencing was glioma tissue, nonneoplastic brain tissue, or PBMCs (not recorded which). CDR3 sequence: CASSFLSSYNEQFF. The CDR3 DNA is TGTGCCAGCAGTTTCCTGAGCTCCTACAATGAGCAGTTCTTC.